Listed below are T cell receptor beta chains from one sample, sequenced in a study of T-cell reconstitution after alpha-beta-depleted transplantation in children. TCRdb passed the PCR reads through MiXCR, listing each CDR3 protein once. The sample holds almost 600,000 distinct CDR3 sequences, roughly 30% seen once. The input for sequencing was PBMCs, taken before TCRalphabeta/CD19-depleted stem cell transplant. The receptors here all came from a boy under three years old with Wiskott-Aldrich syndrome, due to receive a stem cell transplant. Both conserved end residues are part of each CDR3.

v_gene	j_gene	CDR3aa
TRBV6-2/TRBV6-3	TRBJ1-4	CASSSQTPSEKLFF
TRBV12-3/TRBV12-4	TRBJ2-2	CASSRTPANTGELFF
TRBV6-5	TRBJ2-3	CASSSGQGDTQYF
TRBV7-2	TRBJ2-1	CASSFGESNEQFF
TRBV29-1	TRBJ2-3	CSVASLAGVVDTQYF
TRBV7-2	TRBJ2-3	CASSLGGRANLLDTQYF
TRBV5-1	TRBJ2-7	CASSPGGTRSYEQYF
TRBV5-1	TRBJ2-7	CASSLLLLATQTSYEQYF
TRBV12-3/TRBV12-4	TRBJ1-2	CASRERQAESYGYTF
TRBV20-1	TRBJ2-3	CSAGGTPLSNTQYF
TRBV20-1	TRBJ2-6	CSASQDNHPTGANVLTF
TRBV15	TRBJ2-3	CATSKIPDTQYF
TRBV20-1	TRBJ2-1	CSARKFTAGGANEQFF
TRBV5-1	TRBJ2-2	CASVQAPNTGELFF
TRBV15	TRBJ2-3	CATSRKGLVSTDTQYF
TRBV12-3/TRBV12-4	TRBJ2-7	CASSPSGTGVYNEQYF
TRBV2	TRBJ2-7	CASKRVVDEQYF
TRBV29-1	TRBJ2-3	CSVRGQGGDTQYF
TRBV20-1	TRBJ2-7	CSAVKPNYYEQYF
TRBV5-1	TRBJ2-7	CASSYVGQGSYEQYF
TRBV29-1	TRBJ2-1	CSVEGKDEQLF
TRBV4-2	TRBJ2-1	CASSQGLADQSYNEQFF